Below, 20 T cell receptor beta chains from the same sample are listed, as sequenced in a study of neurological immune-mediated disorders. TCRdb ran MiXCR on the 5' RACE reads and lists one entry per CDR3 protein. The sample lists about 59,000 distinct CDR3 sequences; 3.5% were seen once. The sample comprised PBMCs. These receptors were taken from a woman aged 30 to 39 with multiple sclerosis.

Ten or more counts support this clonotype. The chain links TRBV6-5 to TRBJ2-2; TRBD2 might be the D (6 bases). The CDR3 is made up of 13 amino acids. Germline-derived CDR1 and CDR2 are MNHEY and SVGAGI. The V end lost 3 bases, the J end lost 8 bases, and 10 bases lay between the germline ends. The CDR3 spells CASSYRRAGELFF. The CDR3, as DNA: TGTGCCAGCAGTTATAGGAGGGCTGGGGAGCTGTTTTTT.

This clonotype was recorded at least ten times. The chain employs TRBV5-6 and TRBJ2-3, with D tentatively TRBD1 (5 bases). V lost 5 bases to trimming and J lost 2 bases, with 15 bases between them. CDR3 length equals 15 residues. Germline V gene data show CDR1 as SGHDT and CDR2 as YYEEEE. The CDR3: CASSSLGPITDTQYF. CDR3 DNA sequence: TGTGCCAGCAGTTCCTTGGGGCCGATCACAGATACGCAGTATTTT. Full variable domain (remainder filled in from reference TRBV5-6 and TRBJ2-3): DAGVTQSPTHLIKTRGQQVTLRCSPKSGHDTVSWYQQALGQGPQFIFQYYEEEERQRGNFPDRFSGHQFPNYSSELNVNALLLGDSALYLCASSSLGPITDTQYFGPGTRLTVL.

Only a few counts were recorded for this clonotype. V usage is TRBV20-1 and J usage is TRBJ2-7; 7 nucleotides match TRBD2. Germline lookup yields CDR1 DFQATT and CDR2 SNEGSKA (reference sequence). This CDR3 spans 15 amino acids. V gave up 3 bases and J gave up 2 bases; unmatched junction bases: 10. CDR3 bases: TGCAGTGCTAGGGCCGCTAGCGGAACTACCTACGAGCAGTACTTC. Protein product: CSARAASGTTYEQYF.

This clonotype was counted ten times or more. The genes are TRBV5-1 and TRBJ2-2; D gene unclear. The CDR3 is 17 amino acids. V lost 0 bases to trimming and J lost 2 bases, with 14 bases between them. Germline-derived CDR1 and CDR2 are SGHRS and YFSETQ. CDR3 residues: CASSLESITVNTGELFF. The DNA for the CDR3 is TGCGCCAGCAGCTTGGAATCAATTACAGTAAACACCGGGGAGCTGTTTTTT.

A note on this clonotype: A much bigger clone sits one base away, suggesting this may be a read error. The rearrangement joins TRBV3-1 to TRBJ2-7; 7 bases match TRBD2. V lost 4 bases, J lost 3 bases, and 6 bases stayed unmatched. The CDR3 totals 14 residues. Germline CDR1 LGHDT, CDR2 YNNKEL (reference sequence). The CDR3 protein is CASSRTRGSYEQYF. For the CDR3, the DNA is TGTGCCAGCAGCCGGACTAGAGGGAGCTACGAGCAGTACTTC.

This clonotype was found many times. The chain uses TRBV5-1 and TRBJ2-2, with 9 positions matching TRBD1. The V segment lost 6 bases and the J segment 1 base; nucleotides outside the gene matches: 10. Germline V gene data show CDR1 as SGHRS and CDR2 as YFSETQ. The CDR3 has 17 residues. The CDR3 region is CASTITGTGMNTGELFF. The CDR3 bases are TGCGCCAGCACCATTACCGGGACAGGGATGAACACCGGGGAGCTGTTTTTT.

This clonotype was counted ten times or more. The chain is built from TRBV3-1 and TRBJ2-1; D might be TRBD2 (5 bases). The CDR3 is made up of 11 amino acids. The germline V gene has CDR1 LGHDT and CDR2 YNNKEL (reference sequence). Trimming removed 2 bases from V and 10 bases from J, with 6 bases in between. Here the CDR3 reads CASSQTGEQFF. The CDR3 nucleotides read TGTGCCAGCAGCCAAACGGGGGAGCAGTTCTTC.

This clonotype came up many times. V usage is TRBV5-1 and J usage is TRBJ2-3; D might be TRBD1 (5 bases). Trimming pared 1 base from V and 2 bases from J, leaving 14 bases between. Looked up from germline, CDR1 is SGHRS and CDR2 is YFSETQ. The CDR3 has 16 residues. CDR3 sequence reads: CASSLWGTIYTDTQYF. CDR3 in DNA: TGCGCCAGCAGCTTGTGGGGCACAATCTACACAGATACGCAGTATTTT. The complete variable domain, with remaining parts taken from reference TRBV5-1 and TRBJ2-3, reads KAGVTQTPRYLIKTRGQQVTLSCSPISGHRSVSWYQQTPGQGLQFLFEYFSETQRNKGNFPGRFSGRQFSNSRSEMNVSTLELGDSALYLCASSLWGTIYTDTQYFGPGTRLTVL.

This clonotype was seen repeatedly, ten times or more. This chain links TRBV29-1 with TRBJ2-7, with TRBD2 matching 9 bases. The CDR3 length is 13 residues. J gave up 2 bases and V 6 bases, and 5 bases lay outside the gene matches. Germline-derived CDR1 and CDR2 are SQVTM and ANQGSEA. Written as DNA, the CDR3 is TGCAGCGTGCTAGCGGGGCGTACCTACGAGCAGTACTTC. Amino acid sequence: CSVLAGRTYEQYF.

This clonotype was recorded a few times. The CDR3 spells CATSRVGQGISEQYF. In DNA form, the CDR3 reads TGTGCCACCAGCAGAGTAGGACAGGGGATCAGCGAGCAGTACTTC. V is TRBV15 and J is TRBJ2-7, with TRBD1 matching over 9 bases. This CDR3 comprises 15 residues. Germline assignment: CDR1 LNHNV and CDR2 YYDKDF (reference sequence). V shed 1 base, J shed 6 bases, and the junction held 7 bases outside the gene matches.

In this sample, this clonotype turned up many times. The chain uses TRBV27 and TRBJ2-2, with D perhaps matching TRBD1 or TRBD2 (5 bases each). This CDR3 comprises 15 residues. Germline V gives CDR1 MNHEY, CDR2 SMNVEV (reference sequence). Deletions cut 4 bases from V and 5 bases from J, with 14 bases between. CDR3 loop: CASSSPWGPTGELFF. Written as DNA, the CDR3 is TGTGCCAGCAGTTCCCCTTGGGGACCAACCGGGGAGCTGTTTTTT.

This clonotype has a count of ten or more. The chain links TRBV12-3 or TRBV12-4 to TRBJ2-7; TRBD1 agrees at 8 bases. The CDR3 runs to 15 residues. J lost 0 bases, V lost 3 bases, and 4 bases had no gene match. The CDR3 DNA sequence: TGTGCCAGCAGTTTTCAGACAGGGGTCTCCTACGAGCAGTACTTC. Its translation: CASSFQTGVSYEQYF.

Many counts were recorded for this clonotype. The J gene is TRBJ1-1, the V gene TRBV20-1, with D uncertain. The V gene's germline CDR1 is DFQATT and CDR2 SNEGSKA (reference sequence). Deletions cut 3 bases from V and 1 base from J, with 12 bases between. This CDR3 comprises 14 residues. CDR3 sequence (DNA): TGCAGTGCTAGCAGGCCACTACCGAACACTGAAGCTTTCTTT. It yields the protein CSASRPLPNTEAFF.

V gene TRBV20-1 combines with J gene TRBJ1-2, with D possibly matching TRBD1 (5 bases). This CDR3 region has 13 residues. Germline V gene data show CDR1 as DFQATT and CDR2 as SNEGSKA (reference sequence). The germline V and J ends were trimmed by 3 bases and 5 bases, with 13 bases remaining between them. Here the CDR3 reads CSASLGTEYGYTF. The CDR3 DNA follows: TGCAGTGCTAGCTTAGGGACTGAATATGGCTACACCTTC.

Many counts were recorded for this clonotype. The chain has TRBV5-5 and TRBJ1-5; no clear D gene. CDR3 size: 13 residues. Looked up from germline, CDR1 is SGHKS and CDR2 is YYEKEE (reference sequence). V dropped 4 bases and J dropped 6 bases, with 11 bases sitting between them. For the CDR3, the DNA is TGTGCCAGCAGCCGCGACGGTGCTCAGCCCCAGCATTTT. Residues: CASSRDGAQPQHF.

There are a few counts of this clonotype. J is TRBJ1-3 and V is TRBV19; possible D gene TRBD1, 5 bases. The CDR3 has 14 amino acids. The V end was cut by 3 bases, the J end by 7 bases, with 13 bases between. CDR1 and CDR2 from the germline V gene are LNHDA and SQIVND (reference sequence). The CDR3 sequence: CASSIGAPRNTIYF. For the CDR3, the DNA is TGTGCCAGTAGTATTGGGGCTCCTCGGAACACCATATATTTT.

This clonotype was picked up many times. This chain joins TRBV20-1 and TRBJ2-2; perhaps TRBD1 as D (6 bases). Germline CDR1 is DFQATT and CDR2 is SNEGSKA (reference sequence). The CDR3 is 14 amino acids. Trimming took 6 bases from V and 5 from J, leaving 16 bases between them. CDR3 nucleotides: TGCAGTGCCTCTGAAACAGGGTTGACCGGGGAGCTGTTTTTT. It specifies CSASETGLTGELFF.

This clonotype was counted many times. DNA of the CDR3: TGTGCCAGCCCCGGGCGGGTAGACACAGATACGCAGTATTTT. As protein: CASPGRVDTDTQYF. J is TRBJ2-3 and V is TRBV7-2; TRBD2 is a possible D gene (5 bases). Germline V CDR1 and CDR2: SGHTA, FQGNSA. There are 14 residues in the CDR3. The V end was cut by 8 bases, the J end by 2 bases, with 14 bases between.

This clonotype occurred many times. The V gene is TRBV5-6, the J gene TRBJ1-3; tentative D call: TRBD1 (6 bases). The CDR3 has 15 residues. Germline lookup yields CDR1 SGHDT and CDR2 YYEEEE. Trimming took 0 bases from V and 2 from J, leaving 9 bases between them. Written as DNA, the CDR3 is TGTGCCAGCAGCTTGGCAGGGGTCCCTGGAAACACCATATATTTT. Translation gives CASSLAGVPGNTIYF.

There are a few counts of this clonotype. CDR3 sequence reads: CASSKRQVYEQYF. CDR3 coding DNA: TGTGCCAGCAGTAAAAGACAGGTCTACGAGCAGTACTTC. This chain joins TRBV6-5 and TRBJ2-7; possible D gene TRBD1, 6 bases. Trimming stripped 5 bases from V and 3 bases from J, with 11 bases between. Looked up from germline, CDR1 is MNHEY and CDR2 is SVGAGI. CDR3 length: 13 residues.